The source of this T cell receptor (beta chain) is a study of long-term antiretroviral therapy in people with HIV. Worth noting for this clone: Antigen: not known.

immunoSEQ v3.0 was run at survey level. Some clones are missing from TCRdb's copy, which holds only in-frame ones; the method was immunoSEQ multiplex PCR. The data show 25,000 to 30,000 clones, around 85% seen once. The CDR3 spans 12 residues. Looked up from germline, CDR1 is MNHEY and CDR2 is SMNVEV (reference sequence). The V gene lost 3 bases and the J gene lost 6 bases, with 5 bases spanning the gap. For each donor, at least one pre-ART and at least two post-ART PBMC samples were available. Findings and caveats of the study: The study lacked data on ART adherence, viral resistance or therapy changes. With ART, diversity went up but was still lower than in transplant donor controls. Pre-ART clonal expansions dominated every time point's repertoire.

V usage is TRBV27 and J usage is TRBJ2-2, with unresolved D. The sample in question was unsorted PBMCs, obtained 4.7 to 5 years after starting antiretroviral therapy. The sequence derives from a man aged 35 to 55 with HIV. CDR3 DNA sequence: TGTGCCAGCAGTTTCCGGTCCGGGGAGCTGTTTTTT. This translates into CASSFRSGELFF.